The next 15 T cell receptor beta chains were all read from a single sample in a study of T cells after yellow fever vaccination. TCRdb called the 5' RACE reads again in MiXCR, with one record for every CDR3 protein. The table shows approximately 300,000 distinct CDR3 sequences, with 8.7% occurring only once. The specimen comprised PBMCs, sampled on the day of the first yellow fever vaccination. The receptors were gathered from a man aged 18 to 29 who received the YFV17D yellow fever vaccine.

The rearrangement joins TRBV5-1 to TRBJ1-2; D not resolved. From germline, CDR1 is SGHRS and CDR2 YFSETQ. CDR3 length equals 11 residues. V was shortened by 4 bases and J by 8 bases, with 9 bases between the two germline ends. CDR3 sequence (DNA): TGCGCCAGCAGCGGATTAGGGGGCTACACCTTC. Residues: CASSGLGGYTF.

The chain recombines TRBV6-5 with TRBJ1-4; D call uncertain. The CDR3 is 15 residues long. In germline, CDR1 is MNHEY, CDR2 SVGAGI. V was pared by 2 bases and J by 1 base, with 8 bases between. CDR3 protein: CASSYAWRTNEKLFF. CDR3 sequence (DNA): TGTGCCAGCAGTTACGCGTGGAGAACTAATGAAAAACTGTTTTTT.

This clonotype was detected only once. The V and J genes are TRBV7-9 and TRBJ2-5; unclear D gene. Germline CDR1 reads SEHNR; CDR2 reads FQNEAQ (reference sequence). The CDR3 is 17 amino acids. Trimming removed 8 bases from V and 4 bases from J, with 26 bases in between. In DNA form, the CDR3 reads TGTGCCAGCGGCCCCGTGGCTGGGTGGCAATTTGGAGAGACCCAGTACTTC. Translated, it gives CASGPVAGWQFGETQYF.

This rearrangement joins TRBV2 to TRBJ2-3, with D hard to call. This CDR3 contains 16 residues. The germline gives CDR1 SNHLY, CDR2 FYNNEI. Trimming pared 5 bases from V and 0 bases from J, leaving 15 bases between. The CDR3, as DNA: TGTGCCAGCAGTTGGGTACCCGCCTGGAGCACAGATACGCAGTATTTT. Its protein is CASSWVPAWSTDTQYF.

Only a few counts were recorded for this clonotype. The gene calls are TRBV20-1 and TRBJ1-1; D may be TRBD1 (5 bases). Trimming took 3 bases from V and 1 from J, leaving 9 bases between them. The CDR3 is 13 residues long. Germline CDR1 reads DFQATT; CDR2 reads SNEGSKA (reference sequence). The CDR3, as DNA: TGCAGTGCTAGGGGGACGGCGAACACTGAAGCTTTCTTT. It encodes CSARGTANTEAFF.

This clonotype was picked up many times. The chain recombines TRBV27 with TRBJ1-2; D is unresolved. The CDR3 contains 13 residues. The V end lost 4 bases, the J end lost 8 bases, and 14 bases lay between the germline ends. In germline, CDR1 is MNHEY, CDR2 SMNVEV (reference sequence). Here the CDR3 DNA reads TGTGCCAGCAGTTGGGCACAGTATGTAGGCTACACCTTC. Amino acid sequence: CASSWAQYVGYTF.

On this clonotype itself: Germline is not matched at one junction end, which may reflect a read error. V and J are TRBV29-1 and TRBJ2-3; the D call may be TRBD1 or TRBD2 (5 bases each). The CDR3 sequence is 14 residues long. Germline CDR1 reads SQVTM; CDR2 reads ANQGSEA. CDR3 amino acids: CSVVGVTDTDTRYF. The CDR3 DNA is TGCAGCGTTGTGGGAGTAACGGACACAGATACGCGGTATTTT.

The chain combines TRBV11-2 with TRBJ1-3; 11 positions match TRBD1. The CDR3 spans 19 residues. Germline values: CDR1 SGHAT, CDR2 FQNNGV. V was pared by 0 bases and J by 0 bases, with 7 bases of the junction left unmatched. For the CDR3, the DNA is TGTGCCAGCAGCTTAGATCTAGGACAGGGGGCTAGCTCTGGAAACACCATATATTTT. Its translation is CASSLDLGQGASSGNTIYF. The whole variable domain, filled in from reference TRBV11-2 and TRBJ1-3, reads EAGVAQSPRYKIIEKRQSVAFWCNPISGHATLYWYQQILGQGPKLLIQFQNNGVVDDSQLPKDRFSAERLKGVDSTLKIQPAKLEDSAVYLCASSLDLGQGASSGNTIYFGEGSWLTVV.

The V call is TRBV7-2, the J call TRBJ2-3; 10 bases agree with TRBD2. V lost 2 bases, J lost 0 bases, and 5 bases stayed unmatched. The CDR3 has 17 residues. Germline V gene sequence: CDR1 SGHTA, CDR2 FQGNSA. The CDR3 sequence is CASSLLAGGPSTDTQYF. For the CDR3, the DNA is TGTGCCAGCAGCTTATTAGCGGGGGGTCCTAGCACAGATACGCAGTATTTT.

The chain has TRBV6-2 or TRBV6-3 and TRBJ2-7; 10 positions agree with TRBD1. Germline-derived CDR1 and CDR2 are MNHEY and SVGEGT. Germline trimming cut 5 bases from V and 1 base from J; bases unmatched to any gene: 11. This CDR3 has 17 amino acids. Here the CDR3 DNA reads TGTGCCAGCAGTAGAGGATCCGGACAGGGGGGATCCTACGAGCAGTACGTC. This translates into CASSRGSGQGGSYEQYV.

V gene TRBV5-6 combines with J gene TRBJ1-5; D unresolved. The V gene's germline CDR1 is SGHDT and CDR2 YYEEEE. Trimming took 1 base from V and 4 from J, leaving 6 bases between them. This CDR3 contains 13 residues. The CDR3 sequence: CASSLMLNQPQHF. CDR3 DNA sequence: TGTGCCAGCAGCTTGATGTTGAATCAGCCCCAGCATTTT.

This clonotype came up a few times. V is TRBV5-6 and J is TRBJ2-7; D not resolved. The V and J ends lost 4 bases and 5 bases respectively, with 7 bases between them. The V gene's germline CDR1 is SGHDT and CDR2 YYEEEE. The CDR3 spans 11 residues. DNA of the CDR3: TGTGCCAGCAGCCGATATCACGAGCAGTACTTC. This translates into CASSRYHEQYF.

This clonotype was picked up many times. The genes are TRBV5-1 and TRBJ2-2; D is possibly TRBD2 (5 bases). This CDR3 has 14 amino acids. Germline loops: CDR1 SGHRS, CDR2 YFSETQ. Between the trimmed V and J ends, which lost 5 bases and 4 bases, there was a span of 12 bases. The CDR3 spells CASSEGVGTGELFF. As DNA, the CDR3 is TGCGCCAGCAGTGAGGGAGTGGGCACCGGGGAGCTGTTTTTT.

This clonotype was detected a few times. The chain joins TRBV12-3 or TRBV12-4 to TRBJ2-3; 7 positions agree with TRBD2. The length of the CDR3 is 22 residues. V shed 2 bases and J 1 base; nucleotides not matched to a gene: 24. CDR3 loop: CASSLMGRAGVAPLVRTDTQYF. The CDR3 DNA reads TGTGCCAGCAGTTTAATGGGTCGTGCGGGGGTCGCCCCTCTAGTTCGCACAGATACGCAGTATTTT.

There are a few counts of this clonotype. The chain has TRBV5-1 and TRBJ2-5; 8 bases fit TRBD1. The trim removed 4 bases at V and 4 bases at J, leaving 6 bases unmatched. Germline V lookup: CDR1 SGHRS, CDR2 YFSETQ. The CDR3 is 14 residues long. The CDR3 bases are TGCGCCAGCAGCGCAGGACAGGGAGGAGAGACCCAGTACTTC. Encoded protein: CASSAGQGGETQYF. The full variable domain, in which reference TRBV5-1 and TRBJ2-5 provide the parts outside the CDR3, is KAGVTQTPRYLIKTRGQQVTLSCSPISGHRSVSWYQQTPGQGLQFLFEYFSETQRNKGNFPGRFSGRQFSNSRSEMNVSTLELGDSALYLCASSAGQGGETQYFGPGTRLLVL.